Given below is one TCR beta chain in context. This CDR3 has 13 amino acids. Trimming shortened V by 6 bases and J by 0 bases, and 6 bases separated the two germline ends. Germline values: CDR1 MDHEN, CDR2 SYDVKM. This sample was included in a study of shared clonotypes between healthy human individuals. The assay was immunoSEQ multiplex PCR, and TCRdb's table has in-frame clones only and misses some. There are 400,000 to 500,000 clones in the sample; 76% occur only once, and about an eighth lies in the top ten. Sequencing was carried out using PBMCs. The chain couples TRBV28 to TRBJ1-5; no firm D call. The sequence was collected from a woman between 40 and 55 years old in good health. Some clones in this sample may be carry-over from other donors' samples. The CDR3 DNA is TGTGCCAGCAGGGGAGGTAGCAATCAGCCCCAGCATTTT. Protein sequence: CASRGGSNQPQHF.